One T cell receptor beta chain is described in this entry. Its antigen remains unknown. The sample's time point: week 11, during vaccination. Topical imiquimod was applied with each vaccine dose, which held 300 ug of mutant IDH1 20-mer peptide. The CDR3 spans 15 residues. Germline values: CDR1 MDHEN, CDR2 SYDVKM. V lost 10 bases and J 1 base, leaving 19 bases between the germline ends. The data belong to a study of a mutant IDH1 vaccine in newly diagnosed glioma. Repertoires were generated with immunoSEQ multiplex PCR, while TCRdb's copy carries only in-frame clones and drops some. The data contain roughly 120,000 clones, roughly 90% of them singletons.

This sample comprised PBMCs, obtained from a glioma patient whose treatment included an IDH1 peptide vaccine. The source is a woman between 50 and 59 years old with glioma. This chain links TRBV28 with TRBJ2-5, with D maybe TRBD2 (6 bases). The CDR3 sequence: CATARERGTQETQYF. The CDR3 DNA reads TGTGCCACCGCACGGGAACGCGGGACCCAAGAGACCCAGTACTTC.